The clone carrying this T cell receptor (beta chain) was observed a few times. Its antigen is as yet unknown. TCRdb re-analysed the 5' RACE reads in MiXCR, keeping a single row per CDR3 protein. Of 200,000 to 300,000 distinct CDR3 sequences in the sample, approximately 11% were seen once. Unmatched junction bases numbered 13, after V lost 4 bases and J lost 3 bases. The germline V gene encodes CDR1 SGHRS and CDR2 YFSETQ. This CDR3 is 17 amino acids long. The data are from a study of identical twins. Whole-study findings and limits: The abundant beta clonotypes from cord blood had fewer insertions, and memory repertoires had none of this. Twin-shared out-of-frame alpha sequences showed excess low generation probability. The degree of excess twin sharing was weaker in beta out-of-frame sequences.

The same data also contributed to another study, on yellow fever vaccine responses in identical twins. Turning to that study: In identical twins, vaccine T cell responses appeared partly shared and partly individual.

The rearrangement links TRBV5-1 to TRBJ2-7, with 10 bases that match TRBD2. Sequenced sample: memory (CD45RO+) T cells sorted from blood. The TCR was taken from a woman aged 18-35 years in good health. CDR3 sequence reads: CASSPQPTSGSNYEQYF. The CDR3 DNA reads TGCGCCAGCAGCCCACAACCGACTAGCGGGTCGAACTACGAGCAGTACTTC.